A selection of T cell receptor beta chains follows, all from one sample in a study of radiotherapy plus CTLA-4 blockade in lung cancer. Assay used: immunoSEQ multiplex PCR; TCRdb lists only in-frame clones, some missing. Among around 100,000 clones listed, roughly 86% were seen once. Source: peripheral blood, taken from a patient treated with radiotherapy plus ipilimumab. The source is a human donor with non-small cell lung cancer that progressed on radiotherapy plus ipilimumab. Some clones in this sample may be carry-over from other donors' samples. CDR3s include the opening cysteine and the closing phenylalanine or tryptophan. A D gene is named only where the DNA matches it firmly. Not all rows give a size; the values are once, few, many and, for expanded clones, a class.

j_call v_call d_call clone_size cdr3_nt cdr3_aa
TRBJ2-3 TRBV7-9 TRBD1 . TGTGCCAGCAGTGTAGGGGGCCCAGATACGCAGTATTTT CASSVGGPDTQYF
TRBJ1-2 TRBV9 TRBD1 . TGTGCCAGCAGCGGATGGGACAGAGAAAGAGCTAACTATGGCTACACCTTC CASSGWDRERANYGYTF
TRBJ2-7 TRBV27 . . TGTGCCAGCAGTTTATGGGCAGAGTACGAGCAGTACTTC CASSLWAEYEQYF
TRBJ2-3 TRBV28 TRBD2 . TGTGCCAGCAGACTTTCGGGACTAGCCCACGGGGAGAGGCAGTATTTT CASRLSGLAHGERQYF
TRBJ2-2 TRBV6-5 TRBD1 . TGTGCCAGCAGGGACAGGGGGCCAGCCGGGGAGCTGTTTTTT CASRDRGPAGELFF
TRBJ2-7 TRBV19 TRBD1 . TGTGCCAGTAGTATCTCCGGGACAGGGCAAACCCTGAACTTC CASSISGTGQTLNF
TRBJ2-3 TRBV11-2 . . TGTGCCAGCAGCCCAGAGGTCGGCACAGATACGCAGTATTTT CASSPEVGTDTQYF
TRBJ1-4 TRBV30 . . TGTGCCTGGAGTGTAAAGGGGACCTGGGGTGAAAAACTGTTTTTT CAWSVKGTWGEKLFF
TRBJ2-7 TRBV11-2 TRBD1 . TGTGCCAGCAGCTTGGACAGGGGGCTTATCGAGCAGTACTTC CASSLDRGLIEQYF
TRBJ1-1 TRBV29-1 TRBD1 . TGCAGCGTTGCCCCGGGACAGGGGATGAACACTGAAGCTTTCTTT CSVAPGQGMNTEAFF
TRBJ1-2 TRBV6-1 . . TGTGCCAGCAGTCGGGCCGTAGAAGGGGGCTACACCTTC CASSRAVEGGYTF
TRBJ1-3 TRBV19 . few TGTGCCAGTAGTCTTCATACTGGTTTGGGAAACACCATATATTTT CASSLHTGLGNTIYF
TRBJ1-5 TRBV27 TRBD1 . TGTGCCAGCAGTCGCACAGGGACAGCATATAGCAATCAGCCCCAGCATTTT CASSRTGTAYSNQPQHF
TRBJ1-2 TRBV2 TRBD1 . TGTGCCAGCGAGGGAACAGGGGATGGCTACACCTTC CASEGTGDGYTF
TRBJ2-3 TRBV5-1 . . TGCGCCAGCAGCTTGGTGGTCGGGACTGGCACAGATACGCAGTATTTT CASSLVVGTGTDTQYF
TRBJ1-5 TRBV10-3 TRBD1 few TGTGCCATCAGTGGACAGGGGAGAAGTCAGCCCCAGCATTTT CAISGQGRSQPQHF
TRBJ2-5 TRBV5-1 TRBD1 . TGCGCCAGCAGTCGAACCGGGACAGGGGAAGAGACCCAGTACTTC CASSRTGTGEETQYF
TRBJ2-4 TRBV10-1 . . TGCGCCAGCAGTGAGTCAGCCAAAAACATTCAGTACTTC CASSESAKNIQYF
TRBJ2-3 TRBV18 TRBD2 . TGTGCCAGCTCACCTAGCGGGGGTGAGGATACGCAGTATTTT CASSPSGGEDTQYF
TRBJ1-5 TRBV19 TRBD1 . TGTGCCAGTAGCCATACTGGACAGGGGCATCAGCCCCAGCATTTT CASSHTGQGHQPQHF
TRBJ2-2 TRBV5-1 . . TGCGCCAGCAATGACATTAAGGGCACCGGGGAGCTGTTTTTT CASNDIKGTGELFF
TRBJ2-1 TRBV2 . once TGTGCCAGCAGTGAACCGTGGGGGGCAGGAGGCGATGAGCAGTTCTTC CASSEPWGAGGDEQFF
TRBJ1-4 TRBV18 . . TGTGCCAGCTCACCCGTAAACAGTTTCCCCAATGAAAAACTGTTTTTT CASSPVNSFPNEKLFF
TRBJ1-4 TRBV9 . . TGTGCCAGCAGCGCCTCCGTAATTAATGAAAAACTGTTTTTT CASSASVINEKLFF
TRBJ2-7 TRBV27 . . TGTGCCAGCATGCCGCTCGCAGGGAGCTCCTACGAGCAGTACTTC CASMPLAGSSYEQYF
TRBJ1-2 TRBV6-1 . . TGTGCCAGCCTCCGAACACCCGCCTGGGGCTACACCTTC CASLRTPAWGYTF
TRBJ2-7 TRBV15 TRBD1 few TGTGCCACCAGCCCTCGCGTCGGGACAGCATACTCCTACGAGCAGTACTTC CATSPRVGTAYSYEQYF
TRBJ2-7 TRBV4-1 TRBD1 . TGCGCCAGCAGCCCCAGGGACAGAATGGTCGAGCAGTACTTC CASSPRDRMVEQYF
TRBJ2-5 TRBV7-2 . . TGTGCCAGCAGCTTAGTTTCCGGGGTAGAGACCCAGTACTTC CASSLVSGVETQYF
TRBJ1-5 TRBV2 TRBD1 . TGTGCCAGCAGTCCGGACAGGTCCCATCAGCCCCAGCATTTT CASSPDRSHQPQHF
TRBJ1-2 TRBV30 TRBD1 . TGTGCCTGGAGTCCGACAGGGGACTATGGCTACACCTTC CAWSPTGDYGYTF
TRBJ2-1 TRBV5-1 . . TGCGCCAGCAGCTTTGCAGAACACAATGAGCAGTTCTTC CASSFAEHNEQFF
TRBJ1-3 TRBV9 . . TGTGCCAGCAGCGTCGGGGGTAACTCTGGAAACACCATATATTTT CASSVGGNSGNTIYF
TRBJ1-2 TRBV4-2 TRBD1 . TGTGCCAGCAGACCCGGGACAGAGGCCTATGGCTACACCTTC CASRPGTEAYGYTF
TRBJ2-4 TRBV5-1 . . TGCGCCAGCAGCTTGCCAGGGGAGGCAAACATTCAGTACTTC CASSLPGEANIQYF
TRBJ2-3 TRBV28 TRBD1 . TGTGCCAGCAGTCCGGGGACAGGGTGGACAGATACGCAGTATTTT CASSPGTGWTDTQYF
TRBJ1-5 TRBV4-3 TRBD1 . TGCGCCAGCAGCCAAGAGGGACAGGGCAGTCAGCCCCAGCATTTT CASSQEGQGSQPQHF
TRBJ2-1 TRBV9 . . TGTGCCAGTGGGAGAACCGGGGCCAGCAATGAGCAGTTCTTC CASGRTGASNEQFF
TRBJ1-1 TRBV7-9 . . TGTGCCAGCCCTCCCACGACGGTGAACACTGAAGCTTTCTTT CASPPTTVNTEAFF
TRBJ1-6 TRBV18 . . TGTGCCAGCTCACCAACGGGTGACCCAGGGAATTCACCCCTCCACTTT CASSPTGDPGNSPLHF
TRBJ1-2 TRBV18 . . TGTGCCAGCTCACCACCGGGCGACCGCTATGGCTACACCTTC CASSPPGDRYGYTF
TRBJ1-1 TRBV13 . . TGTGCCAGCAGCTCGGGGAGGGAACGGAACACTGAAGCTTTCTTT CASSSGRERNTEAFF
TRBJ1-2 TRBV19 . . TGTGCCAGTAGTAGGACAGCCTATGGCTACACCTTC CASSRTAYGYTF
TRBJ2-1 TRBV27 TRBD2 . TGTGCCAGCAGTAAAACTAGCGGGGTGTCAAGCTCCTACAATGAGCAGTTCTTC CASSKTSGVSSSYNEQFF
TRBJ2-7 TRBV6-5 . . TGTGCCAGCAGTTACGGTACGGGGGTTTCGTTCTTC CASSYGTGVSFF
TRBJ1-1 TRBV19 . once TGTGCCAGTAGTACGCGTGGACACGAGAACACTGAAGCTTTCTTT CASSTRGHENTEAFF
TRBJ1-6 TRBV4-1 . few TGCGCCAGCAGCCTTCGTGGGGATTCACCCCTCCACTTT CASSLRGDSPLHF
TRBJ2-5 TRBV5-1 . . TGCGCCAGCACATGGGATCAAGAGACCCAGTACTTC CASTWDQETQYF
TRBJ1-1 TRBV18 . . TGTGCCAGCTCACCCCCATCTGTGGTAGGTACTGAAGCTTTCTTT CASSPPSVVGTEAFF
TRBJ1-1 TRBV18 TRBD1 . TGTGCCAGCTCACCAGGACAGGCCCTGAGGACTGAAGCTTTCTTT CASSPGQALRTEAFF
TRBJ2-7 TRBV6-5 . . TGTGCCAGCAGTGAAGTTCTTTACGAGCAGTACTTC CASSEVLYEQYF
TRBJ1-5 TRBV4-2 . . TGTGCCAGCAGCCAAGATCACACAGGGAACCTCAATCGGCCCCAGCATTTT CASSQDHTGNLNRPQHF
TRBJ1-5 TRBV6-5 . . TGTGCCAGCAGAGACAGTGATCAGCCCCAGCATTTT CASRDSDQPQHF
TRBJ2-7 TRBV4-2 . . TGTGCCAGCAGCCAACTCGAGGCCAGTTACTCCTACGAGCAGTACTTC CASSQLEASYSYEQYF
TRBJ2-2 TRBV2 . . TGTGCTACCAGACCCGAAACCGGGGAGCTGTTTTTT CATRPETGELFF